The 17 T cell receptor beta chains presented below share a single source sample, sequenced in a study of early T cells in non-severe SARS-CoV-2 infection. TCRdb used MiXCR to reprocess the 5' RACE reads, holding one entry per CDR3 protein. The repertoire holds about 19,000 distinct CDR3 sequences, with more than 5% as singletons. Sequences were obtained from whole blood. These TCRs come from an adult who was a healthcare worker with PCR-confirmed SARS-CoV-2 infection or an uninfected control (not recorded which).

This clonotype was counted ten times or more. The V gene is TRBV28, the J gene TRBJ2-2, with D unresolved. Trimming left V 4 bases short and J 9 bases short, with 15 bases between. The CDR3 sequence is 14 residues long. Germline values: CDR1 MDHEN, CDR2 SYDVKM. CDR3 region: CASSSQPWGRELFF. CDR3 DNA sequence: TGTGCCAGCAGTTCCCAACCGTGGGGTAGGGAGCTGTTTTTT.

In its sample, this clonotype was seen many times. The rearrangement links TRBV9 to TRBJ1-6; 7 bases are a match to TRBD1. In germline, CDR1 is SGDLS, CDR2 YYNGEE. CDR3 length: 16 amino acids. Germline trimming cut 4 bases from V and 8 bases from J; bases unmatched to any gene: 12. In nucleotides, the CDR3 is TGTGCCAGCAGCCTCTCCGGGACAGCGGCTGATTCACCCCTCCACTTT. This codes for CASSLSGTAADSPLHF.

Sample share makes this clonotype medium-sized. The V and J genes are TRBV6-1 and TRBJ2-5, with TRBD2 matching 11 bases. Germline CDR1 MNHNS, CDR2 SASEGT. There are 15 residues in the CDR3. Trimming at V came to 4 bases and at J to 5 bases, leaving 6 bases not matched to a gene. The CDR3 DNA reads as TGTGCCAGCAGTGTGACTAGCGGGGACTACGAGACCCAGTACTTC. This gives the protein CASSVTSGDYETQYF.

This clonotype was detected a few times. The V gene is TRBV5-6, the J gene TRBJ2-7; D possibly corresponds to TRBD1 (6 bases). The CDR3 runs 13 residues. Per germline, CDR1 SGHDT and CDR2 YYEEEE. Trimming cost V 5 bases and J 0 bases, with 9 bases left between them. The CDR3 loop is CASSWTVSYEQYF. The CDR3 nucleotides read TGTGCCAGCAGTTGGACAGTCTCCTACGAGCAGTACTTC.

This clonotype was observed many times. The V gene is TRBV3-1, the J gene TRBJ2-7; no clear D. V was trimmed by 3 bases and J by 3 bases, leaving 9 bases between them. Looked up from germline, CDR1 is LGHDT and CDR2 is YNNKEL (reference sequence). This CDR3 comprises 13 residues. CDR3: CASSQETVYEQYF. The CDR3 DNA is TGTGCCAGCAGCCAGGAGACTGTCTACGAGCAGTACTTC.

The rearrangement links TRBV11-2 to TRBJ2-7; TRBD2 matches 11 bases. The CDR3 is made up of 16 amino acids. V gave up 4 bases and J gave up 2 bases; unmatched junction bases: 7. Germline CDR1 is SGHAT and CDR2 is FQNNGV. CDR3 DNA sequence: TGTGCCAGCAGCTCGTGGACTAGCGGGCCGACCTACGAGCAGTACTTC. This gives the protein CASSSWTSGPTYEQYF.

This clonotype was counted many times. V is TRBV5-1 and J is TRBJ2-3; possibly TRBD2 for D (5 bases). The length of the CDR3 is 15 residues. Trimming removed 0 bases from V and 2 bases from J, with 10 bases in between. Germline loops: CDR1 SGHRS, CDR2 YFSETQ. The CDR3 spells CASSLVGAFTDTQYF. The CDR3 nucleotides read TGCGCCAGCAGCTTGGTGGGAGCCTTCACAGATACGCAGTATTTT.

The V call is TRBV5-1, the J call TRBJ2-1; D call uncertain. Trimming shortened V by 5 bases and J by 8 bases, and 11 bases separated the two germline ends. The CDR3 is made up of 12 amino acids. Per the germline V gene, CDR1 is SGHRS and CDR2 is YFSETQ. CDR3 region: CASSFAQDEQFF. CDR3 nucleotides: TGCGCCAGCAGTTTCGCTCAGGATGAGCAGTTCTTC.

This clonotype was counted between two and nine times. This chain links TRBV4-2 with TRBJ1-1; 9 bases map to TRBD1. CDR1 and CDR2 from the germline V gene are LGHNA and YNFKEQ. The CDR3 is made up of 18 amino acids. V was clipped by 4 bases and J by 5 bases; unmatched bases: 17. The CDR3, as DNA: TGTGCCAGCAGCCCCAAAGATCCCGGGACAGGGAGAAGAACTGAAGCTTTCTTT. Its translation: CASSPKDPGTGRRTEAFF.

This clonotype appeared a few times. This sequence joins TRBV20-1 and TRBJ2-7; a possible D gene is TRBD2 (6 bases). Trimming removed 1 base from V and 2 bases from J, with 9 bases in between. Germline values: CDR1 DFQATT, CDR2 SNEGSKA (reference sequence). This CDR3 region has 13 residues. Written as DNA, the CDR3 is TGCAGTGCTAGAGGGGGGGAGCCCTACGAGCAGTACTTC. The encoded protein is CSARGGEPYEQYF.

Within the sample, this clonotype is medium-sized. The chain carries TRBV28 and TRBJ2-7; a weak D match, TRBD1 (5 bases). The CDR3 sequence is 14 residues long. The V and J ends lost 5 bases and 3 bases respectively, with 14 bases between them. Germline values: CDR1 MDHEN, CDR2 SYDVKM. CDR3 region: CASSVGLQVYEQYF. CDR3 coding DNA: TGTGCCAGCAGTGTTGGTCTACAGGTCTACGAGCAGTACTTC.

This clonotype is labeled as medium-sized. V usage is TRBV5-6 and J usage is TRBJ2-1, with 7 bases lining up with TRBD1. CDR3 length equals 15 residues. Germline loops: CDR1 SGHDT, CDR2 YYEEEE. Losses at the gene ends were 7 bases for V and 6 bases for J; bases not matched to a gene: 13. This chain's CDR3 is CASEGTDSGGNEQFF. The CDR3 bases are TGTGCCAGCGAGGGGACAGACTCGGGCGGCAATGAGCAGTTCTTC.

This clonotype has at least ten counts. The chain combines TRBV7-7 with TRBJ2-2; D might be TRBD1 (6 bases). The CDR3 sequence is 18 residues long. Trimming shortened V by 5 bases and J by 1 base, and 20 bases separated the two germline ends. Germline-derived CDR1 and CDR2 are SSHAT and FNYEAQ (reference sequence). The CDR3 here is CASSRGTGLGMNTGELFF. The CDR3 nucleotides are TGTGCCAGCAGCCGCGGAACAGGGCTCGGGATGAACACCGGGGAGCTGTTTTTT. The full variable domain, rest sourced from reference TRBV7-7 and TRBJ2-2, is GAGVSQSPRYKVTKRGQDVTLRCDPISSHATLYWYQQALGQGPEFLTYFNYEAQPDKSGLPSDRFSAERPEGSISTLTIQRTEQRDSAMYRCASSRGTGLGMNTGELFFGEGSRLTVL.

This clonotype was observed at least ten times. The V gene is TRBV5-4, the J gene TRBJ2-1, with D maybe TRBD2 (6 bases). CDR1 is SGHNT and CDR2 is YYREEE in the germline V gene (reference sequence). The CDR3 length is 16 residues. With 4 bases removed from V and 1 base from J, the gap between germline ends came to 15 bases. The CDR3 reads CASSKGRDPSYNEQFF. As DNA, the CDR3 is TGTGCCAGCAGCAAGGGGCGGGATCCTTCCTACAATGAGCAGTTCTTC.

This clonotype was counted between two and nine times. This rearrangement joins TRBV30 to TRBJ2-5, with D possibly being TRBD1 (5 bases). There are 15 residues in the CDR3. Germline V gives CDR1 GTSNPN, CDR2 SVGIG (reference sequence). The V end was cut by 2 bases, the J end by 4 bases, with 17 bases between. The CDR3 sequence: CAWSRDSRPGETQYF. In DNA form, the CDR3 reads TGTGCCTGGAGTAGAGACAGCCGGCCGGGAGAGACCCAGTACTTC.

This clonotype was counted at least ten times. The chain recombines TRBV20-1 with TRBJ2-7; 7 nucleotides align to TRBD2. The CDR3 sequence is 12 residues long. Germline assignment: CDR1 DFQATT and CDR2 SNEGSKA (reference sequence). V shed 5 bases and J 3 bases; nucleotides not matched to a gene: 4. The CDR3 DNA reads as TGCAGTGCTGGGACTACCTACTACGAGCAGTACTTC. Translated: CSAGTTYYEQYF.

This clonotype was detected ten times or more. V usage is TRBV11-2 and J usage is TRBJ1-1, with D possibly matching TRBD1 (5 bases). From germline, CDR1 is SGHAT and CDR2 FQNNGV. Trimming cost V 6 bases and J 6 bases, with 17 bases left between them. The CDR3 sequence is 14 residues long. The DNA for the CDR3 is TGTGCCAGCAGACTTGGGACCCCGAGAGCTGAAGCTTTCTTT. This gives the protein CASRLGTPRAEAFF.